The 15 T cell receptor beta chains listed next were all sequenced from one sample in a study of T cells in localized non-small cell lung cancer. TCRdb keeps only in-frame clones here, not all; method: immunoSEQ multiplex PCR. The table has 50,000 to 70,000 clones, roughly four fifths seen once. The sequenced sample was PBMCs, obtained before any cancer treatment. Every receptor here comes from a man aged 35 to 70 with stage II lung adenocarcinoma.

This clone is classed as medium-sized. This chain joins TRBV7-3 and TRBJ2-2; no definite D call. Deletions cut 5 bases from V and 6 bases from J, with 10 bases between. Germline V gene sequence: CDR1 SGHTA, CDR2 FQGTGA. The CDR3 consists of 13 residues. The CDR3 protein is CASSPDPSGELFF. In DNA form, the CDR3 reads TGTGCCAGCAGCCCGGACCCTTCCGGGGAGCTGTTTTTT.

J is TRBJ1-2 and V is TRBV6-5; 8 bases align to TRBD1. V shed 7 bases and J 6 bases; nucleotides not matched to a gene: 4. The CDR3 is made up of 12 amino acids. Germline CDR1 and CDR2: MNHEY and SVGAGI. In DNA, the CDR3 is TGTGCCAGCACTAGGACAGGGAATGGCTACACCTTC. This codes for CASTRTGNGYTF.

The CDR3 coding sequence is TGTGCCAGCAGTTACTGGCCGGGTCACTACGAGCAGTACTTC. The encoded protein is CASSYWPGHYEQYF. The chain carries TRBV6-5 and TRBJ2-7; D call uncertain. Germline values: CDR1 MNHEY, CDR2 SVGAGI. The V and J ends lost 1 base and 3 bases respectively, with 10 bases between them. This CDR3 has 14 amino acids.

CDR3 sequence reads: CASSEGIAGRSDTQYF. In DNA, the CDR3 is TGTGCCAGCAGTGAGGGGATAGCGGGAAGGTCAGATACGCAGTATTTT. The V call is TRBV2, the J call TRBJ2-3; 8 bases are shared with TRBD2. This CDR3 spans 16 amino acids. V lost 3 bases and J lost 4; bases outside the gene matches: 9. The germline V gene has CDR1 SNHLY and CDR2 FYNNEI.

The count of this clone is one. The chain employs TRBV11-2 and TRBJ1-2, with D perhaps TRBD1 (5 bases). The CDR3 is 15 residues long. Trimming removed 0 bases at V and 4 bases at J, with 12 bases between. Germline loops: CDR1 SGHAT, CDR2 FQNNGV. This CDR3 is CASSLDRQGVYGYTF. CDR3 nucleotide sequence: TGTGCCAGCAGCTTAGATCGGCAGGGTGTCTATGGCTACACCTTC.

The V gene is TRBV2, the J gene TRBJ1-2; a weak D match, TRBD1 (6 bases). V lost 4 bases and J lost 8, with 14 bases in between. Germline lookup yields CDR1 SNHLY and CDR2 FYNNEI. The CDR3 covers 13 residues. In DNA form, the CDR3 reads TGTGCCAGCAGTGCCCGGACAGTCCAGGGCTACACCTTC. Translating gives CASSARTVQGYTF. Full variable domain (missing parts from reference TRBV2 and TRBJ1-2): EPEVTQTPSHQVTQMGQEVILRCVPISNHLYFYWYRQILGQKVEFLVSFYNNEISEKSEIFDDQFSVERPDGSNFTLKIRSTKLEDSAMYFCASSARTVQGYTFGSGTRLTVV.

The CDR3 sequence is CASGRLQGSGGYTF. The CDR3 DNA follows: TGTGCTAGTGGCCGACTACAGGGCTCGGGAGGCTACACCTTC. V usage is TRBV12-5 and J usage is TRBJ1-2, with a tentative D call TRBD1 (6 bases). This CDR3 has 14 amino acids. Looked up from germline, CDR1 is LGHNT and CDR2 is FRNRAP. V lost 6 bases and J 8 bases, leaving 19 bases between the germline ends.

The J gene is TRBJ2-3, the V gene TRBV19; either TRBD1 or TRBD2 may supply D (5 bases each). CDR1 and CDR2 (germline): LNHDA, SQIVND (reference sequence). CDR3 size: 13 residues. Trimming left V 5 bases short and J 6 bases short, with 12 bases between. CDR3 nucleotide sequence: TGTGCCAGTAGTTTAGGGGAGATCGATACGCAGTATTTT. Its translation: CASSLGEIDTQYF.

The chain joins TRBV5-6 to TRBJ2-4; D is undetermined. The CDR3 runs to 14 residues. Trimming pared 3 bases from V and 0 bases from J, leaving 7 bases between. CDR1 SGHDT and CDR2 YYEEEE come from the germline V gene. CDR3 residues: CASSSWTAKNIQYF. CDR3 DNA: TGTGCCAGCAGCTCCTGGACAGCCAAAAACATTCAGTACTTC.

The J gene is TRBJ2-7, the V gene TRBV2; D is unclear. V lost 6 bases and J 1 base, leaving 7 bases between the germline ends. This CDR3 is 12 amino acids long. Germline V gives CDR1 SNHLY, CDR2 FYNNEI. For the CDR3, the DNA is TGTGCCAGCAGGGAACTATCCTACGAGCAGTACTTC. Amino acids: CASRELSYEQYF.

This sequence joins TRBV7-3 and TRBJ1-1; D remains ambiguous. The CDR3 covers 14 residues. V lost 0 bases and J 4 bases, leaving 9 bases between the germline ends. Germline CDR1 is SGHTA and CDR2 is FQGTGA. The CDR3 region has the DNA TGTGCCAGCAGCTTAACGTTAGAAGCCACTGAAGCTTTCTTT. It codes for CASSLTLEATEAFF. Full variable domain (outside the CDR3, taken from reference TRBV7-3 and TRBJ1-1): GAGVSQTPSNKVTEKGKYVELRCDPISGHTALYWYRQSLGQGPEFLIYFQGTGAADDSGLPNDRFFAVRPEGSVSTLKIQRTERGDSAVYLCASSLTLEATEAFFGQGTRLTVV.

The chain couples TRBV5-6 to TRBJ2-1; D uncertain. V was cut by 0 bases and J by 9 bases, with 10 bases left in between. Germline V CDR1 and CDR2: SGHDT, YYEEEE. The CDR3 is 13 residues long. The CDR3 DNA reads TGTGCCAGCAGCTTGGGACCAACTGGTGAGCAGTTCTTC. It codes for CASSLGPTGEQFF. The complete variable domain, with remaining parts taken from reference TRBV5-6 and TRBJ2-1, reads DAGVTQSPTHLIKTRGQQVTLRCSPKSGHDTVSWYQQALGQGPQFIFQYYEEEERQRGNFPDRFSGHQFPNYSSELNVNALLLGDSALYLCASSLGPTGEQFFGPGTRLTVL.

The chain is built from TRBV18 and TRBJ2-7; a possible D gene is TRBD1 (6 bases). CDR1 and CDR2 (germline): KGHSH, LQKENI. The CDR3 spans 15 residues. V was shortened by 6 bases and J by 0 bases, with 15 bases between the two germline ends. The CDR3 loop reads CASSPRGSFSYEQYF. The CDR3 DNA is TGTGCCAGCTCGCCCAGGGGCTCTTTCTCCTACGAGCAGTACTTC.

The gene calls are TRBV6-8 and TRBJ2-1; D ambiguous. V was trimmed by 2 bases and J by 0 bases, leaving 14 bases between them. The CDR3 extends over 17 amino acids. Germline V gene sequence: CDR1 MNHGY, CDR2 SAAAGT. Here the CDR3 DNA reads TGTGCCAGCAGTTACCCCCGGACCCGACCCTCCTACAATGAGCAGTTCTTC. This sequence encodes CASSYPRTRPSYNEQFF.

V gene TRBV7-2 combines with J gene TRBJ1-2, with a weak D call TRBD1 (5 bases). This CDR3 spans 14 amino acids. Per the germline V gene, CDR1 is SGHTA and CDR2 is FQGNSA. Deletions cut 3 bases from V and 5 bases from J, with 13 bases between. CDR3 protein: CASSLGGANYGYTF. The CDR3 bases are TGTGCCAGCAGCTTGGGAGGGGCGAATTATGGCTACACCTTC.